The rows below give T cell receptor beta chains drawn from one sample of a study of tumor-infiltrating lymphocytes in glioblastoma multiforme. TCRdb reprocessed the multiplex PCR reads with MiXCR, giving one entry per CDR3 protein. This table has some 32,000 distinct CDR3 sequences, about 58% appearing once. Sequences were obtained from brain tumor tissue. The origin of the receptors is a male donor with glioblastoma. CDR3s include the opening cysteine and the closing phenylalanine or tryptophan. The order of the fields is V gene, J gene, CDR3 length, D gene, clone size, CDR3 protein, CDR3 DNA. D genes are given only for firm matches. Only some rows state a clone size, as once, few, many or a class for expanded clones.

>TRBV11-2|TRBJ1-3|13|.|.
CVSSPGPGGTIHF
TGTGTCAGCAGCCCGGGCCCCGGTGGCACCATACATTTC
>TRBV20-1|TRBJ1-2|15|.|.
CSARRGRASFYGYTF
TGCAGTGCTCGCAGGGGACGCGCGAGTTTCTATGGCTACACCTTC
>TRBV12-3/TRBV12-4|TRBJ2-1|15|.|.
CASSPSIGGYNEQFF
TGTGCCAGCAGTCCCTCCATCGGGGGATACAATGAGCAGTTCTTC
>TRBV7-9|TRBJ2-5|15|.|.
CASSLAIDFRETQYF
TGTGCCAGCAGCTTAGCGATTGACTTTCGAGAGACCCAGTACTTC
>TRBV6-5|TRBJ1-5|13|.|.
CASSYMGNQPQRF
TGTGCCAGCAGTTATATGGGCAATCAGCCCCAGCGTTTT
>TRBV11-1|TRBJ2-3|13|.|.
CASSPCGTDTQYF
TGTGCCAGCAGCCCCTGCGGCACAGATACGCAGTATTTT
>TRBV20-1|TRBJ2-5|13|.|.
CRLPPADQETQYF
TGCAGACTTCCTCCAGCTGACCAAGAGACCCAGTACTTC
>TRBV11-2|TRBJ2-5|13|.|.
CANSFLGTDTKYF
TGTGCCAACAGCTTTCTAGGAACAGATACCAAGTACTTC
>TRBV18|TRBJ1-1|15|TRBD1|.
CASSDRDRMNTEAFF
TGTGCCAGCTCAGACCGGGACAGAATGAACACTGAAGCTTTCTTT
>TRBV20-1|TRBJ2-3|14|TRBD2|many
CSARVPSGSQAQYF
TGCAGTGCTAGAGTGCCTAGCGGGAGTCAGGCGCAGTATTTT
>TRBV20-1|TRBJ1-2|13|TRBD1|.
CSVGTERHCGYTF
TGCAGTGTCGGGACAGAAAGGCACTGTGGCTACACCTTC
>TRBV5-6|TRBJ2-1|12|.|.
CASSPASGEQFF
TGTGCCAGCAGCCCGGCGTCGGGGGAGCAGTTCTTC
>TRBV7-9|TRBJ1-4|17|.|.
CASSHPKLSATNEKLFF
TGTGCCAGCAGCCACCCAAAACTCAGTGCAACTAATGAAAAACTGTTTTTT
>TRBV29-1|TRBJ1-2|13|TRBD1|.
CSAATGTLYGYTF
TGCAGTGCCGCGACAGGGACCCTCTATGGCTACACCTTC
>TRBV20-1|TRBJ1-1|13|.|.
CSASPGTGPEAFF
TGCAGTGCTAGTCCAGGTACAGGGCCGGAAGCTTTCTTT
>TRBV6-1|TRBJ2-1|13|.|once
CASNDSPEDEQFF
TGTGCCAGCAATGATTCACCCGAGGATGAGCAGTTCTTC
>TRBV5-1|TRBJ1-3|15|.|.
CASSFGDFSGNTIYF
TGCGCCAGCAGCTTCGGGGACTTCTCTGGAAACACCATATATTTT
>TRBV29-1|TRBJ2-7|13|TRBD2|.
CSVGLAGVYQQYF
TGCAGCGTTGGGCTGGCGGGAGTTTACCAGCAGTACTTC
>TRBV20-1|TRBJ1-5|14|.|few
CSARQDAPNQSQHF
TGCAGTGCTAGACAGGACGCCCCAAATCAGTCCCAGCATTTT
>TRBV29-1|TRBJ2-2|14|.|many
CSGRTETNTGELFF
TGCAGCGGACGGACGGAAACCAACACCGGGGAGCTGTTTTTT
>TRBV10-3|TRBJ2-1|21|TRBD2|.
CAIRDPTSGRAGANYYNEQFF
TGCGCCATCAGGGATCCGACAAGCGGGAGGGCCGGGGCAAACTACTACAATGAGCAGTTCTTC
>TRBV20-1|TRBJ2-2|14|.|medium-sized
CSARKQGNTGELFF
TGCAGTGCTAGGAAACAGGGGAACACCGGGGAGCTGTTTTTT
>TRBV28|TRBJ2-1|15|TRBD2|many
CASRRVAGAGNEQFF
TGTGCCAGCAGAAGGGTAGCGGGAGCTGGCAATGAGCAGTTCTTC
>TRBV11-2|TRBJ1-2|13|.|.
CASSPRSGPGYTF
TGTGCCAGCAGCCCTAGGTCGGGTCCTGGCTACACCTTC
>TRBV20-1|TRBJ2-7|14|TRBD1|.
CSVARQGLSYEQYF
TGCAGTGTCGCGAGACAGGGGCTCTCCTACGAGCAGTACTTC
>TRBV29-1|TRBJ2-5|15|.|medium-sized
CSVEGDRGRAETQYF
TGCAGCGTTGAGGGGGACAGAGGGAGGGCAGAGACCCAGTACTTC
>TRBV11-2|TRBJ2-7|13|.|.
CDSSIPLSYEQYF
TGTGACAGCAGTATCCCCTTATCCTACGAGCAGTACTTC
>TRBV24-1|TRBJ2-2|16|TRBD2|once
CATSSSGRANTGKLFF
TGTGCCACCAGTTCAAGCGGGAGAGCCAACACCGGGAAGCTGTTTTTT
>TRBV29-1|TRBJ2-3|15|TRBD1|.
CSLAAGGTTTDTQYF
TGCAGCCTTGCGGCAGGGGGCACAACCACAGATACGCAGTATTTT
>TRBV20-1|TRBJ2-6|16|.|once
CNASLGQSSGANVLTF
TGCAATGCTAGTCTGGGACAAAGCTCTGGGGCCAACGTCCTGACTTTC
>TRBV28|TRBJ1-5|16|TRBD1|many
CASSPWTGRYDQPQHF
TGTGCCAGCAGTCCCTGGACAGGGAGGTACGATCAGCCCCAGCATTTT
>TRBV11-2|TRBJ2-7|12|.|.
CASSLGLYEQYF
TGTGCCAGCAGCTTAGGGCTATACGAGCAGTACTTC
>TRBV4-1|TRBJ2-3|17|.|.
CASGQVLTRSGTDTQYF
TGCGCCAGCGGCCAGGTTCTTACCCGCTCTGGCACAGATACGCAGTATTTT
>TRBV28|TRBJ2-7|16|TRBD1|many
CASSFSGTGGVYEQYF
TGTGCCAGCAGTTTCTCCGGGACAGGGGGTGTTTACGAGCAGTACTTC
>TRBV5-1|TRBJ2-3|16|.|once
CASSLGGLTYTDTQYF
TGCGCCAGCAGCTTGGGCGGACTGACCTACACAGATACGCAGTATTTT
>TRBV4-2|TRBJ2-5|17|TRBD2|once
CASSQDILAAAQETQYF
TGTGCCAGCAGCCAAGACATTCTAGCGGCTGCTCAAGAGACCCAGTACTTC
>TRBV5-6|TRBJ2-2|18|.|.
CASSLQPLRLKVRGELFF
TGCGCCAGCAGCCTGCAGCCTTTGAGATTGAAGGTTAGAGGGGAGCTGTTTTTT
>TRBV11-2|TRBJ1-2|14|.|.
CASSLRGGNYGYTF
TGTGCCAGCAGCTTGAGGGGGGGGAACTATGGCTACACCTTC
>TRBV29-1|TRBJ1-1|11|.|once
CSVDSYNEAFF
TGCAGCGTCGACTCTTACAATGAAGCTTTCTTT
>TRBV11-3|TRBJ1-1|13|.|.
CASSIQGGTEDFF
TGTGCCAGCAGCATCCAAGGGGGTACTGAAGATTTCTTT
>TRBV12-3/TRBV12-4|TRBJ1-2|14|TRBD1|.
CASSLIGQGNGYIF
TGTGCCAGCAGTTTAATCGGACAGGGGAACGGCTACATCTTC
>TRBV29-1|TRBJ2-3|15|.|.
CSIRSSEMSTDTQYF
TGCAGCATACGCTCAAGCGAGATGAGCACAGATACGCAGTATTTT
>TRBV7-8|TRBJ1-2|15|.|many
CASSRSGAGDYGYTF
TGTGCCAGCAGCCGATCCGGGGCCGGGGACTATGGCTACACCTTC
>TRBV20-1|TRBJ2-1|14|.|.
CSARHYRHYDEQFF
TGCAGTGCCAGACACTACAGACACTACGATGAGCAGTTCTTC
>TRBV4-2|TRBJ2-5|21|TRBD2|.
CASSQKKIGIGGSGGRETQYF
TGTGCCAGCAGCCAAAAGAAGATCGGGATAGGGGGATCGGGGGGGCGAGAGACCCAGTACTTC
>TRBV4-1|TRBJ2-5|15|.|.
CVSSQEVREQQTQYF
TGCGTCAGCAGCCAAGAAGTCAGGGAACAGCAGACCCAGTACTTC